Listed here is a single T cell receptor beta chain. Its antigen is not known. This sample is drawn from a study of post-analysis software for immune sequencing data. Study results and caveats: Multiple sclerosis patients had significantly lower normalized Chao1 diversity than controls.

Unique molecular identifiers featured in each of the TCR beta cDNA libraries. Input populations of roughly 0.95 to 10 million T cells gave rise to about 480,000 cDNA molecules. MiXCR, applied by TCRdb to the PCR reads, yields one record per CDR3 protein. Altogether 550,000 to 700,000 distinct CDR3 sequences are present, around 44% being singletons, with the ten largest covering more than 1.5%. The sequenced material came from blood. The source is a girl aged 5 to 17 with multiple sclerosis.

The CDR3 region is CSAALAGGPGYEQYF. Here the CDR3 DNA reads TGCAGTGCTGCCCTAGCGGGGGGGCCAGGCTACGAGCAGTACTTC. The V gene is TRBV20-1, the J gene TRBJ2-7; 12 nucleotides match TRBD2. V trimming: 5 bases; J trimming: 3 bases; junction bases outside the gene matches: 8. Germline assignment: CDR1 DFQATT and CDR2 SNEGSKA (reference sequence). The CDR3 has 15 amino acids.